A single sample is the source of the 7 T cell receptor beta chains below, sequenced in a study of T cells in women clearing cervical HPV infection. Assay used: immunoSEQ multiplex PCR; TCRdb lists only in-frame clones, some missing. The repertoire table contains under 30,000 clones. The sequenced sample consisted of blood buffy coat. Receptors originate from a woman aged 18 to 75 with a cervical HPV16 infection that either progressed to CIN3+ or cleared (not recorded which).

Remarks on this clone: Read sequence stops 3 residues before the CDR3 end, and the germline J gene provides the missing end. The V gene is TRBV29-1, the J gene TRBJ1-1; TRBD1 matches 7 bases. Germline trimming cut 8 bases from V and 1 base from J; bases unmatched to any gene: 7. Germline lookup yields CDR1 SQVTM and CDR2 ANQGSEA. This CDR3 spans 13 amino acids. The CDR3: CSLRDSPNTEAFF. CDR3 DNA, as far as it was read: TGCAGCCTAAGGGACAGTCCGAACACTGAA.

About this clone itself: Sequencing ends 3 residues short of the CDR3 end; the germline J gene provides the rest. The chain joins TRBV20-1 to TRBJ1-1, with 8 bases fitting TRBD1. This CDR3 is 15 amino acids long. Germline loops: CDR1 DFQATT, CDR2 SNEGSKA (reference sequence). V was pared by 0 bases and J by 3 bases, with 6 bases of the junction left unmatched. The CDR3 reads CSAREFDRGDTEAFF. The sequenced CDR3 bases are TGCAGTGCTAGAGAGTTCGACAGGGGAGACACTGAA.

CDR3 DNA, as far as it was read: TGCGCCAGCAGCTTGGATGACAGGGTTGGTTCACCC. It codes for CASSLDDRVGSP. The complete CDR3 reads CASSLDDRVGSPLHF. The chain combines TRBV5-1 with TRBJ1-6; 7 positions match TRBD1. The read ends 3 residues early relative to the CDR3; the germline J gene fills the gap. V gave up 0 bases and J gave up 9 bases; unmatched junction bases: 6. The CDR3 consists of 15 residues. Germline V gene lookup returns CDR1 SGHRS and CDR2 YFSETQ. The variable domain in full, completed from reference TRBV5-1 and TRBJ1-6, reads KAGVTQTPRYLIKTRGQQVTLSCSPISGHRSVSWYQQTPGQGLQFLFEYFSETQRNKGNFPGRFSGRQFSNSRSEMNVSTLELGDSALYLCASSLDDRVGSPLHFGNGTRLTVT.

For this clone: The read halts 3 residues ahead of the CDR3 end, with the missing end drawn from the germline J gene. The chain employs TRBV5-1 and TRBJ1-3; D is undetermined. Germline V lookup: CDR1 SGHRS, CDR2 YFSETQ. The CDR3 covers 15 residues. Trimming took off 4 bases at V and 0 bases at J, with 11 bases between the two ends. The CDR3: CASSRDTSSGNTIYF. The sequenced CDR3 bases are TGCGCCAGCAGCCGAGACACCAGCTCTGGAAACACC.

CDR3 in amino acids: CASSLTSGGPYNEQFF. The CDR3 bases that were read are TGTGCCAGCAGCTTAACTAGCGGGGGCCCCTACAATGAG. The V call is TRBV7-3, the J call TRBJ2-1; 9 bases are shared with TRBD2. The read stops 3 residues short of the end of the CDR3; the missing end is completed from the germline J gene. The length of the CDR3 is 16 residues. Germline V gene data show CDR1 as SGHTA and CDR2 as FQGTGA. V was clipped by 0 bases and J by 2 bases; unmatched bases: 2. The full variable domain, rest sourced from reference TRBV7-3 and TRBJ2-1, is GAGVSQTPSNKVTEKGKYVELRCDPISGHTALYWYRQSLGQGPEFLIYFQGTGAADDSGLPNDRFFAVRPEGSVSTLKIQRTERGDSAVYLCASSLTSGGPYNEQFFGPGTRLTVL.

About this clone: The sequence runs out 3 residues before the end of the CDR3; the remainder is reconstructed from the germline J gene. Other nucleotide sequences in the sample specify the same CDR3. The chain has TRBV19 and TRBJ1-1; no clear D gene. Germline V gene data show CDR1 as LNHDA and CDR2 as SQIVND (reference sequence). Trimming removed 3 bases at V and 2 bases at J, with 7 bases between. The CDR3 totals 13 residues. CDR3 DNA, as far as it was read: TGTGCCAGTAGTATTTCGGGTAACACTGAA. This codes for CASSISGNTE. The full-length CDR3 reads as CASSISGNTEAFF.

Worth noting for this clone: The read falls 3 residues short of the CDR3 end, and the missing part is taken from the germline J gene. The J gene is TRBJ1-4, the V gene TRBV29-1; a possible D gene is TRBD1 (6 bases). V lost 7 bases, J lost 5 bases, and 20 bases lay in between. This CDR3 contains 15 residues. Germline assignment: CDR1 SQVTM and CDR2 ANQGSEA. Partial CDR3 DNA: TGCAGCGCCGCAGTCTCCCGGGGGGCGAATGAAAAA. Translated, it gives CSAAVSRGANEK. The whole CDR3 reads CSAAVSRGANEKLFF.